The present entry profiles one T cell receptor (beta chain) with its context. This entry is derived from a study of blood T cell repertoires in COVID-19. Study as a whole: Samples representing acute and convalescent COVID-19 were sourced from the United States, Italy and Spain.

Trimming removed 1 base from V and 9 bases from J; junction bases left unmatched: 6. Per germline, CDR1 SGHVS and CDR2 FQNEAQ. The length of the CDR3 is 14 residues. Assay used: immunoSEQ multiplex PCR; TCRdb lists only in-frame clones, some missing. The sample has about 260,000 clones, 80% to 90% seen once; the top ten hold about 10%. The sequence came from a woman in her 70s with COVID-19, enrolled during active disease. The J gene is TRBJ1-5, the V gene TRBV7-8; 7 positions agree with TRBD1. Material: peripheral blood. CDR3: CASSLEGQRSPQHF. DNA for the CDR3: TGTGCCAGCAGCTTAGAGGGACAGCGGTCGCCCCAGCATTTT.